A single sample gave rise to the 2 T cell receptor beta chains below, sequenced in a study of blood T cell repertoires in COVID-19. The data were produced by immunoSEQ multiplex PCR, yet TCRdb's version contains in-frame clones alone and is incomplete. The repertoire consists of approximately 140,000 clones, with roughly 85% occurring once and the leading ten covering about 3.6%. Sequencing was performed on peripheral blood. The receptors come from a man between 60 and 70 years old with acute or convalescent COVID-19.

This clone was recorded a few times. The chain is built from TRBV28 and TRBJ1-2; 9 bases map to TRBD1. With 6 bases clipped from V and 7 bases from J, the junction kept 12 bases outside the gene matches. Looked up from germline, CDR1 is MDHEN and CDR2 is SYDVKM. The CDR3 contains 15 residues. CDR3 sequence reads: CASRPLGTGNGGYTF. CDR3 DNA: TGTGCCAGCAGACCTCTAGGGACAGGGAACGGTGGCTACACCTTC.

This chain joins TRBV27 and TRBJ2-3; 7 positions agree with TRBD2. Germline trimming cut 7 bases from V and 0 bases from J; bases unmatched to any gene: 10. Germline-derived CDR1 and CDR2 are MNHEY and SMNVEV (reference sequence). The CDR3 sequence is 16 residues long. CDR3 DNA sequence: TGTGCCAGCACCGGAGCTAGCGGAACCAGCACAGATACGCAGTATTTT. As protein: CASTGASGTSTDTQYF.